The 24 T cell receptor beta chains below were found in one sample sequenced in a study of cytomegalovirus exposure and HLA in healthy donors. The study ran its PCR with 60 Vbeta and 13 Jbeta primers. Method: immunoSEQ multiplex PCR; TCRdb's copy keeps in-frame clones and lacks some. The data contain 100,000 to 150,000 clones, roughly three quarters of them seen just once; the ten biggest clones take up 11%. Sequences were obtained from PBMCs. The receptors were gathered from a man aged 30-40 years in good health and CMV-seropositive.

This chain links TRBV15 with TRBJ2-7, with TRBD1 matching over 7 bases. CDR1 and CDR2 (germline): LNHNV, YYDKDF (reference sequence). Unmatched junction bases numbered 9, after V lost 7 bases and J lost 0 bases. The CDR3 spans 15 residues. Written as DNA, the CDR3 is TGTGCCACCAACCTTATAAGGGGGCCCTCCTACGAGCAGTACTTC. It encodes CATNLIRGPSYEQYF.

About this clone itself: The same CDR3 can be traced to other DNA sequences in this sample. V gene TRBV27 combines with J gene TRBJ2-7; TRBD1 is a possible D gene (5 bases). CDR1 and CDR2 from the germline V gene are MNHEY and SMNVEV (reference sequence). Deletions cut 6 bases from V and 4 bases from J, with 7 bases between. The CDR3 is made up of 11 amino acids. CDR3 sequence: CASSQGYEQYF. The DNA of the CDR3 is TGTGCCAGCAGCCAGGGTTACGAGCAGTACTTC.

The chain is built from TRBV4-3 and TRBJ2-7; 11 bases agree with TRBD2. This CDR3 has 20 amino acids. The V and J ends lost 0 bases and 2 bases, in that order; junction bases with no gene match: 15. CDR1 is LGHNA, CDR2 YSLEER, per germline. The CDR3 sequence: CASSQDGEKLAGGPPYEQYF. CDR3 nucleotide sequence: TGCGCCAGCAGCCAAGATGGGGAAAAGCTAGCGGGAGGACCCCCCTACGAGCAGTACTTC.

This chain links TRBV5-4 with TRBJ1-5; D is ambiguous. V was cut by 4 bases and J by 5 bases, with 19 bases left in between. Germline loops: CDR1 SGHNT, CDR2 YYREEE (reference sequence). CDR3 length: 16 amino acids. CDR3 in amino acids: CASSVGPFEGDQPQHF. The DNA for the CDR3 is TGTGCCAGCAGCGTGGGCCCCTTTGAGGGTGATCAGCCCCAGCATTTT.

The chain uses TRBV20-1 and TRBJ2-1; TRBD2 matches at 10 bases. The CDR3 has 11 amino acids. CDR1 and CDR2 from the germline V gene are DFQATT and SNEGSKA (reference sequence). Losses at the gene ends were 6 bases for V and 10 bases for J; bases not matched to a gene: 3. CDR3 sequence: CSARTSGEQFF. CDR3 sequence (DNA): TGCAGTGCCCGGACTAGCGGAGAGCAGTTCTTC.

This clone was seen just once. The J gene is TRBJ2-1, the V gene TRBV19; 11 bases align to TRBD2. Unmatched junction bases numbered 2, after V lost 6 bases and J lost 7 bases. The CDR3 totals 13 residues. The V gene's germline CDR1 is LNHDA and CDR2 SQIVND (reference sequence). Written as DNA, the CDR3 is TGTGCCAGTAGCCGACTAGCGGGAAATGAGCAGTTCTTC. Translating it yields CASSRLAGNEQFF.

This chain joins TRBV10-2 and TRBJ2-7, with 13 bases fitting TRBD2. The CDR3 consists of 16 residues. J was trimmed by 7 bases and V by 7 bases; bases with no gene match: 13. CDR1 is WSHSY and CDR2 is SAAADI in the germline V gene. CDR3 in DNA: TGCGCCAGCACCGGACTAGCGGGAGTTTCCCTGGTGGAGCAGTACTTC. Its translation: CASTGLAGVSLVEQYF.

This rearrangement joins TRBV6-5 to TRBJ2-1; 8 bases match TRBD2. This CDR3 spans 15 amino acids. CDR1 and CDR2 from the germline V gene are MNHEY and SVGAGI. Germline trimming cut 4 bases from V and 8 bases from J; bases unmatched to any gene: 10. CDR3: CASSWDRTSLHEQFF. The CDR3 DNA follows: TGTGCCAGCAGTTGGGATAGGACTAGCTTGCATGAGCAGTTCTTC.

The chain carries TRBV5-1 and TRBJ1-2, with TRBD1 matching 7 bases. This CDR3 has 15 amino acids. V was clipped by 1 base and J by 3 bases; unmatched bases: 6. Germline CDR1 is SGHRS and CDR2 is YFSETQ. CDR3 region: CASSLRGGDDYGYTF. CDR3 sequence (DNA): TGCGCCAGCAGCTTGAGAGGGGGCGACGACTATGGCTACACCTTC.

The chain carries TRBV11-2 and TRBJ1-1, with 9 bases matching TRBD1. Per the germline V gene, CDR1 is SGHAT and CDR2 is FQNNGV. J was trimmed by 0 bases and V by 5 bases; bases with no gene match: 4. This CDR3 region has 15 residues. This CDR3 is CASSPQGAMNTEAFF. The CDR3 nucleotides read TGTGCCAGCAGCCCACAGGGGGCTATGAACACTGAAGCTTTCTTT.

The chain recombines TRBV19 with TRBJ1-2, with 9 bases matching TRBD1. With V trimmed by 6 bases and J by 6 bases, 5 bases remained unmatched. This CDR3 is 13 amino acids long. Per the germline V gene, CDR1 is LNHDA and CDR2 is SQIVND (reference sequence). This CDR3 reads CASSDGQGHGYTF. The DNA for the CDR3 is TGTGCCAGTAGCGACGGACAGGGGCATGGCTACACCTTC.

The chain carries TRBV5-1 and TRBJ1-1, with 7 bases fitting TRBD1. The V gene end was trimmed by 5 bases and the J gene end by 5 bases; junction bases not matched to a gene: 21. Germline V lookup: CDR1 SGHRS, CDR2 YFSETQ. The CDR3 totals 18 residues. The CDR3 loop reads CASRTVEGTGTDLTEAFF. The CDR3 nucleotides are TGCGCCAGCAGAACGGTCGAGGGAACCGGGACAGATCTTACTGAAGCTTTCTTT.

This chain connects TRBV4-1 to TRBJ2-3; no reliable D call. Trimming cost V 0 bases and J 2 bases, with 9 bases left between them. Germline CDR1 is MGHRA and CDR2 is YSYEKL. This CDR3 comprises 15 residues. The CDR3 bases are TGCGCCAGCAGCCAAGAGGTCAGATCCACAGATACGCAGTATTTT. This sequence encodes CASSQEVRSTDTQYF.

The chain combines TRBV7-9 with TRBJ2-7; D might be TRBD1 (5 bases). In germline, CDR1 is SEHNR, CDR2 FQNEAQ (reference sequence). The CDR3 runs to 16 residues. V was clipped by 1 base and J by 4 bases, with 17 bases between them. CDR3 region: CASSLGQGPPEYEQYF. CDR3 sequence (DNA): TGTGCCAGCAGCTTAGGGCAGGGCCCTCCAGAATACGAGCAGTACTTC.

This chain links TRBV10-3 with TRBJ2-1; 8 bases are shared with TRBD2. The germline CDR1 and CDR2 sequences are ENHRY and SYGVKD. CDR3 length equals 14 residues. The trim removed 11 bases at V and 2 bases at J, leaving 8 bases unmatched. The CDR3: CASGGGNAYNEQFF. CDR3 nucleotides: TGTGCCTCCGGGGGGGGTAACGCCTACAATGAGCAGTTCTTC.

The chain carries TRBV25-1 and TRBJ1-2, with 8 positions matching TRBD1. The CDR3 sequence is 18 residues long. V shed 0 bases and J 3 bases; nucleotides not matched to a gene: 12. Germline V gene lookup returns CDR1 MGHDK and CDR2 SYGVNS. The CDR3 coding sequence is TGTGCCAGCAGTGAATATGTAGAGACAGGGGCTAACTACTATGGCTACACCTTC. It is translated as CASSEYVETGANYYGYTF.

The chain couples TRBV4-3 to TRBJ2-3; 8 bases match TRBD2. From germline, CDR1 is LGHNA and CDR2 YSLEER. V lost 2 bases and J lost 5; bases outside the gene matches: 6. This CDR3 is built from 15 residues. For the CDR3, the DNA is TGCGCCAGCAGCCAATCAGGACTAGCAGAAGATACGCAGTATTTT. Residues: CASSQSGLAEDTQYF.

The rearrangement uses TRBV5-6 and TRBJ2-3; 10 positions agree with TRBD2. After removal of 4 bases from V and 4 bases from J, the junction contained 18 bases not matched to a gene. The CDR3 runs 19 residues. The germline V gene has CDR1 SGHDT and CDR2 YYEEEE. CDR3 coding DNA: TGTGCCAGCAGCCCCGGCCCAATAATTAGCGGGAGGTTCTCAGATACGCAGTATTTT. Translated: CASSPGPIISGRFSDTQYF.

This chain's CDR3 is CASSPQGLSFLNYEQYF. CDR3 DNA sequence: TGTGCCAGCAGTCCCCAGGGCCTGAGCTTTCTAAACTACGAGCAGTACTTC. The genes are TRBV28 and TRBJ2-7; D is possibly TRBD1 (5 bases). V lost 5 bases, J lost 3 bases, and 23 bases lay in between. The CDR3 totals 17 residues. Germline V CDR1 and CDR2: MDHEN, SYDVKM.

The chain has TRBV10-3 and TRBJ2-7; TRBD2 matches at 7 bases. Germline CDR1 reads ENHRY; CDR2 reads SYGVKD. After removal of 4 bases from V and 1 base from J, the junction contained 4 bases not matched to a gene. The CDR3 covers 14 residues. In nucleotides, the CDR3 is TGTGCCATCAGTGTACGGGGGGTATCCTACGAGCAGTACTTC. It is translated as CAISVRGVSYEQYF.

The J gene is TRBJ2-7, the V gene TRBV4-3, with 8 bases matching TRBD1. V dropped 2 bases and J dropped 2; count of bases not matched to a gene: 8. This CDR3 spans 16 amino acids. CDR1 LGHNA and CDR2 YSLEER come from the germline V gene. DNA for the CDR3: TGCGCCAGCAGCCAACGGGGACAGGCACTAACCTACGAGCAGTACTTC. Translation: CASSQRGQALTYEQYF.

V is TRBV27 and J is TRBJ1-5, with 10 positions matching TRBD1. This CDR3 is 14 amino acids long. V was pared by 2 bases and J by 6 bases, with 1 base of the junction left unmatched. Looked up from germline, CDR1 is MNHEY and CDR2 is SMNVEV (reference sequence). The CDR3 DNA follows: TGTGCCAGCAGTTTAGGGACAGGGGTTCAGCCCCAGCATTTT. This codes for CASSLGTGVQPQHF.

This clone was seen only a few times. This chain connects TRBV5-5 to TRBJ1-3; D perhaps matches TRBD1 (6 bases). The V gene lost 4 bases and the J gene lost 4 bases, with 15 bases spanning the gap. The CDR3 is 15 amino acids. Germline CDR1 is SGHKS and CDR2 is YYEKEE (reference sequence). The CDR3 region has the DNA TGTGCCAGCAGCACAAACACAGGGCGCGGAAACACCATATATTTT. This codes for CASSTNTGRGNTIYF.

J is TRBJ1-1 and V is TRBV29-1; tentative D call: TRBD1 (6 bases). Germline-derived CDR1 and CDR2 are SQVTM and ANQGSEA. Deletions cut 3 bases from V and 7 bases from J, with 12 bases between. This CDR3 is 12 amino acids long. Here the CDR3 reads CSVDTGTLEAFF. The DNA of the CDR3 is TGCAGCGTTGACACCGGGACACTTGAAGCTTTCTTT.